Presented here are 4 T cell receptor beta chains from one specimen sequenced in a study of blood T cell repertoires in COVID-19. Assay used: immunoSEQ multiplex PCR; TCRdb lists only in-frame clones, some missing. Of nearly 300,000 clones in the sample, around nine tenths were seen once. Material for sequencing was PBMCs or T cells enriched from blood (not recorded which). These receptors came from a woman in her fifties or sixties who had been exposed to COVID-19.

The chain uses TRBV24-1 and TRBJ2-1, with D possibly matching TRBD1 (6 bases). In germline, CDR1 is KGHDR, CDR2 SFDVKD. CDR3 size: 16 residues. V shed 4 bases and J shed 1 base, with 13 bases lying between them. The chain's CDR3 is CATSETNRESYNEQFF. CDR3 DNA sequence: TGTGCCACCAGTGAAACGAACAGGGAGTCCTACAATGAGCAGTTCTTC.

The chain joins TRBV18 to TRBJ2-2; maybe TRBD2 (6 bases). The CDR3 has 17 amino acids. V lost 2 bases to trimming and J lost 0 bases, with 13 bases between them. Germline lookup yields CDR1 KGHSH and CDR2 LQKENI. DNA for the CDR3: TGTGCCAGCTCACCAAAGAGACTAGACGCGAACACCGGGGAGCTGTTTTTT. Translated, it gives CASSPKRLDANTGELFF.

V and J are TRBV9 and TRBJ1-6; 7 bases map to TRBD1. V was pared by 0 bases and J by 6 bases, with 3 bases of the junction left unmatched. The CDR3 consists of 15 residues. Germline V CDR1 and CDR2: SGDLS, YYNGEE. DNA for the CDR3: TGTGCCAGCAGCGTAGATTCAGGGGGTAATTCACCCCTCCACTTT. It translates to CASSVDSGGNSPLHF.

CDR3 region: CASSPPGFSAFF. CDR3 nucleotide sequence: TGTGCCAGCAGCCCGCCGGGATTTAGTGCGTTCTTC. The chain recombines TRBV5-8 with TRBJ2-1; D is perhaps TRBD2 (5 bases). Germline V gene lookup returns CDR1 SGHTS and CDR2 YDEGEE. V lost 4 bases to trimming and J lost 15 bases, with 17 bases between them. The CDR3 covers 12 residues.